This T cell receptor (beta chain) was obtained from a study of CD8+CD57+ T cells in acquired aplastic anemia. Findings and caveats of the study: Overlap between patients and controls comprised about 30 CD8+ CDR3 sequences.

Profiles of TCR beta VDJ and CDR3 were generated from a genomic DNA template. A single record per CDR3 protein comes from TCRdb applying MiXCR to the reads. This sample has 400,000 to 600,000 distinct CDR3 sequences, with less than 35% found just once. This clonotype has only a few counts. Its antigen is still unknown. There are 15 residues in the CDR3. Germline trimming cut 2 bases from V and 7 bases from J; bases unmatched to any gene: 10. Looked up from germline, CDR1 is SGHAT and CDR2 is FQNNGV. By flow cytometry, patients selected for sequencing had shown an expansion of CD8+CD57+ cells. The study sampled blood from patients who had received no therapy.

Sequencing input: sorted CD4+, CD8+, or CD8+CD57+ T cells (not recorded which) from PBMCs. The chain employs TRBV11-2 and TRBJ2-7; TRBD2 matches at 8 bases. This clonotype was sampled from a human donor with aplastic anemia. The DNA of the CDR3 is TGTGCCAGCAGCTTATTGACGGGAGGGCCACTTGAGCAGTACTTC. As protein: CASSLLTGGPLEQYF.